These T cell receptor beta chains were read from a single sample in a study of control samples from healthy donors and cancer patients. Assay: immunoSEQ multiplex PCR; the TCRdb copy retains only in-frame clones and omits some. This sample has some 190,000 clones, with about 89% found just once. Sequencing input: blood. These TCRs come from a man younger than 45 in good health. Both conserved end residues are part of each CDR3. The D gene is left open where the match is weak. Some rows have no size entry. The others give once, few or many, or a class for an expanded clone.

v_call	clone_size	d_call	j_call	cdr3_nt	cdr3_aa
TRBV6-1	once	.	TRBJ1-2	TGTGCCAGCAGTGAGAAAGCTTACTATGGCTACACCTTC	CASSEKAYYGYTF
TRBV4-1	.	.	TRBJ1-1	TGCGCCAGCAGCCAACTGGGTTTTACGAGTCACACTGAAGCTTTCTTT	CASSQLGFTSHTEAFF
TRBV30	.	.	TRBJ2-5	TGTGCCTGGAGTGTTGGGGCACAAGAGACCCAGTACTTC	CAWSVGAQETQYF
TRBV5-1	.	.	TRBJ1-1	TGCGCCAGCAGCTCGGGGGGCGGGAACACTGAAGCTTTCTTT	CASSSGGGNTEAFF
TRBV5-1	.	TRBD1	TRBJ1-4	TGCGCCAGCACGCCTACGACAGGGGGGAAAGAAAAACTGTTTTTT	CASTPTTGGKEKLFF
TRBV6-1	once	.	TRBJ1-5	TGTGCCAGCAGTGAAGCAGTGCCCGGTAATAGCAATCAGCCCCAGCATTTT	CASSEAVPGNSNQPQHF
TRBV3-1/TRBV3-2	.	TRBD2	TRBJ2-1	TGTGCCAGCAGCCATTATCTGGCTAGCGGGGATTTCTACAATGAGCAGTTCTTC	CASSHYLASGDFYNEQFF
TRBV5-1	.	TRBD1	TRBJ2-5	TGCGCCAGCAGCTTGGCCGGGACAGGGGGTGGCGAGACCCAGTACTTC	CASSLAGTGGGETQYF
TRBV28	.	.	TRBJ1-2	TGTGCCAGCAGCCTAGGACAGAACTATGGCTACACCTTC	CASSLGQNYGYTF
TRBV24-1	.	.	TRBJ2-6	TGTGCCACCAGTGACGGCGAAGGGACGCCTGGGGCCAACGTCCTGACTTTC	CATSDGEGTPGANVLTF
TRBV6-5	.	.	TRBJ2-6	TGTGCCAGCAGTTACTTTCGCTCTGGGGCCAACGTCCTGACTTTC	CASSYFRSGANVLTF
TRBV27	.	TRBD2	TRBJ2-7	TGTGCCAGCAGTTTAGGGGGGGGGAACTACGAGCAGTACTTC	CASSLGGGNYEQYF
TRBV27	.	.	TRBJ1-2	TGTGCCAGCAGTTTATCAAAGGGGATGGGTGGCTACACCTTC	CASSLSKGMGGYTF
TRBV19	.	TRBD1	TRBJ2-7	TGTGCCAGTAGTATAGGGGACAGGGTCTACGAGCAGTACTTC	CASSIGDRVYEQYF